A selection of T cell receptor beta chains follows, all from one sample in a study of OX40 agonist ivuxolimab in advanced cancers. Data came from immunoSEQ multiplex PCR; TCRdb stores just in-frame clones and leaves some out. The sample has tens of thousands of clones; 88% are singletons. Here the sequenced sample was CD4+ or CD8+ T cells sorted from blood, taken in a trial of the OX40 agonist ivuxolimab. These receptors all come from an adult with an advanced solid tumor such as melanoma, head and neck, liver or kidney cancer. CDR3s leave out the opening cysteine and the closing phenylalanine or tryptophan. The order of the fields is V gene, D gene, J gene, CDR3 protein. D genes are given only for firm matches.

v_gene: TRBV7-2
d_gene: .
j_gene: TRBJ2-1
CDR3aa: ASSPGRVYYNEQF

v_gene: TRBV19
d_gene: .
j_gene: TRBJ2-7
CDR3aa: ASMGQGVYEQY

v_gene: TRBV10-3
d_gene: .
j_gene: TRBJ1-1
CDR3aa: AIRHREDLNTEAF

v_gene: TRBV21-1
d_gene: .
j_gene: TRBJ2-3
CDR3aa: ASSRAGTRPSTDTQY

v_gene: TRBV2
d_gene: .
j_gene: TRBJ1-5
CDR3aa: ASRETVSRQPQH

v_gene: TRBV5-1
d_gene: .
j_gene: TRBJ1-5
CDR3aa: ASSLAGGNQPQH

v_gene: TRBV14
d_gene: TRBD1
j_gene: TRBJ2-1
CDR3aa: ASSYGQGYNEQF

v_gene: TRBV6-5
d_gene: TRBD1
j_gene: TRBJ1-4
CDR3aa: ASSWRDSQNEKLF

v_gene: TRBV10-3
d_gene: .
j_gene: TRBJ2-5
CDR3aa: AINSGSLRSAQY

v_gene: TRBV6-5
d_gene: .
j_gene: TRBJ2-4
CDR3aa: ASSYRGQGDIQY

v_gene: TRBV4-1
d_gene: .
j_gene: TRBJ2-5
CDR3aa: ASSQDGRLIQETQY

v_gene: TRBV27
d_gene: .
j_gene: TRBJ1-5
CDR3aa: ASSFTGDTGNQPQH

v_gene: TRBV9
d_gene: TRBD1
j_gene: TRBJ1-1
CDR3aa: ASSPGQGFTEAF

v_gene: TRBV28
d_gene: .
j_gene: TRBJ2-3
CDR3aa: ASSGVSTDTQY

v_gene: TRBV4-2
d_gene: TRBD2
j_gene: TRBJ2-7
CDR3aa: ASSQGLAGGPNSYEQY

v_gene: TRBV2
d_gene: .
j_gene: TRBJ2-3
CDR3aa: ASTLGRVTDTQY

v_gene: TRBV11-2
d_gene: .
j_gene: TRBJ2-1
CDR3aa: ASSARSYNEQF

v_gene: TRBV9
d_gene: .
j_gene: TRBJ1-2
CDR3aa: ASRGRFGYT

v_gene: TRBV10-3
d_gene: TRBD1
j_gene: TRBJ1-2
CDR3aa: AISGTGVYGYT

v_gene: TRBV19
d_gene: TRBD1
j_gene: TRBJ1-1
CDR3aa: ASSLGQAGPEAF

v_gene: TRBV5-1
d_gene: TRBD1
j_gene: TRBJ2-7
CDR3aa: ASSRSGTGTYEQY

v_gene: TRBV5-1
d_gene: TRBD2
j_gene: TRBJ2-7
CDR3aa: ASSPTPLAGAGYEQY

v_gene: TRBV18
d_gene: .
j_gene: TRBJ2-2
CDR3aa: ASSPRDGHTGELF

v_gene: TRBV7-2
d_gene: TRBD1
j_gene: TRBJ2-1
CDR3aa: ASSSSEGQGYEQF

v_gene: TRBV28
d_gene: .
j_gene: TRBJ2-7
CDR3aa: ASRPTGQGPYEQY

v_gene: TRBV7-9
d_gene: .
j_gene: TRBJ2-7
CDR3aa: ASSSPRESSYEQY

v_gene: TRBV7-9
d_gene: .
j_gene: TRBJ2-7
CDR3aa: ASSLAGYYEQY

v_gene: TRBV2
d_gene: .
j_gene: TRBJ2-5
CDR3aa: ASSRELQETQY

v_gene: TRBV19
d_gene: TRBD1
j_gene: TRBJ1-2
CDR3aa: ASSFQGAYGYT

v_gene: TRBV20-1
d_gene: .
j_gene: TRBJ2-1
CDR3aa: SFGAYNEQF

v_gene: TRBV18
d_gene: TRBD1
j_gene: TRBJ1-2
CDR3aa: ASSPGQGNLANYGYT

v_gene: TRBV27
d_gene: .
j_gene: TRBJ1-4
CDR3aa: ASRDEGGSEKLF

v_gene: TRBV5-1
d_gene: TRBD2
j_gene: TRBJ2-1
CDR3aa: ASSLEGLDSYNEQF

v_gene: TRBV11-2
d_gene: TRBD1
j_gene: TRBJ1-1
CDR3aa: ASSPTSGTGSAF

v_gene: TRBV6-1
d_gene: .
j_gene: TRBJ2-3
CDR3aa: ASRGTSTDTQY

v_gene: TRBV5-1
d_gene: .
j_gene: TRBJ2-1
CDR3aa: ASSLLTADNEQF

v_gene: TRBV27
d_gene: .
j_gene: TRBJ1-1
CDR3aa: ASSSTGYTEAF

v_gene: TRBV15
d_gene: .
j_gene: TRBJ1-4
CDR3aa: ATSRATNEKLF

v_gene: TRBV11-2
d_gene: .
j_gene: TRBJ2-5
CDR3aa: ASSLAGAETQY

v_gene: TRBV6-1
d_gene: .
j_gene: TRBJ2-7
CDR3aa: ASSETGVDYEQY

v_gene: TRBV10-3
d_gene: TRBD1
j_gene: TRBJ2-1
CDR3aa: AIRQGTSSYNEQF

v_gene: TRBV6-5
d_gene: TRBD1
j_gene: TRBJ1-2
CDR3aa: ASSSPARGLDYGYT

v_gene: TRBV14
d_gene: .
j_gene: TRBJ2-5
CDR3aa: ASSPTRRQTQETQY

v_gene: TRBV11-2
d_gene: TRBD2
j_gene: TRBJ2-1
CDR3aa: ASSPPLAGEGNEQF

v_gene: TRBV4-2
d_gene: TRBD2
j_gene: TRBJ2-7
CDR3aa: ASSQVRASGRIYEQY